The TCR beta chain described here comes from a study of T-cell reconstitution after alpha-beta-depleted transplantation in children. Study-level results: For some patients, TCRbeta diversity was high at day 60 because of recipient T cells and thymic progenitors that survived. It was reported that alpha-beta T cells came from several hundred expanded graft clones (about two months after transplant).

Germline trimming cut 7 bases from V and 0 bases from J; bases unmatched to any gene: 12. The CDR3 has 18 residues. CDR1 and CDR2 (germline): PRHDT, FYEKMQ (reference sequence). This clonotype was counted ten times or more. No antigen is known for it. TCRbeta library construction was performed incorporating unique molecular identifiers. TCRdb called the PCR reads again in MiXCR, with one record for every CDR3 protein. This table has around 600,000 distinct CDR3 sequences, 23% appearing once. This TCR was sampled from a boy under three years old who had a stem cell transplant for acute myeloid leukemia, so the T cells may come from the graft donor. The genes are TRBV13 and TRBJ2-1; 10 nucleotides line up with TRBD2. The sequenced sample was PBMCs, mostly from graft donor cells, obtained 360 days after TCRalphabeta/CD19-depleted stem cell transplant. CDR3 sequence: CASTERLAGGISYNEQFF. The CDR3 DNA follows: TGTGCCAGCACCGAACGGTTAGCGGGGGGCATCTCCTACAATGAGCAGTTCTTC.